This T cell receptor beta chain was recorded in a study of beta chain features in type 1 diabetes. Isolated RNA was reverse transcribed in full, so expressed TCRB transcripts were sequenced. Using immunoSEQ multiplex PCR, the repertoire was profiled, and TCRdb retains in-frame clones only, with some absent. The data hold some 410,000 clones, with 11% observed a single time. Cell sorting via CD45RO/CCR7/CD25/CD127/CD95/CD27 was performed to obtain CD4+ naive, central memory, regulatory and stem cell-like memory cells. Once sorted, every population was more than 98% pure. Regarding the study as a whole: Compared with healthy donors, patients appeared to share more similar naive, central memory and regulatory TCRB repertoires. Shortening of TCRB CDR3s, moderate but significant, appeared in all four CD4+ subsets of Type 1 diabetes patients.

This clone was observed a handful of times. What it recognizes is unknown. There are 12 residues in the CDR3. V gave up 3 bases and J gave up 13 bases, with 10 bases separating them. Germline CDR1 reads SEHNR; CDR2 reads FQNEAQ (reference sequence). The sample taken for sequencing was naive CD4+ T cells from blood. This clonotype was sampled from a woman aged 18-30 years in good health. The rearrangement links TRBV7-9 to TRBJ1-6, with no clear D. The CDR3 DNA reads TGTGCCAGCAGCTTTCTGTCGGTCCCCCTCCACTTT. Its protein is CASSFLSVPLHF. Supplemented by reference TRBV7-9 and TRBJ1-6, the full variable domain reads DTGVSQNPRHKITKRGQNVTFRCDPISEHNRLYWYRQTLGQGPEFLTYFQNEAQLEKSRLLSDRFSAERPKGSFSTLEIQRTEQGDSAMYLCASSFLSVPLHFGNGTRLTVT.